Below, 16 T cell receptor beta chains from the same sample are listed, as sequenced in a study of post-analysis software for immune sequencing data. General observations from the study: Five or six TRBV segments were significantly more frequent in patients than in controls. TRBV5-6, TRBV5-1 and TRBV20-1 were among these segments.

Built from TCR beta cDNA, the libraries had unique molecular identifiers in them. From the PCR reads, TCRdb called clonotypes with MiXCR, one entry per CDR3 protein. In the table there are roughly 800,000 distinct CDR3 sequences, 53% of which are singletons. Antigens of these TCRs are unknown. The specimen was blood. These receptors came from a girl under 18 with multiple sclerosis.

This chain connects TRBV29-1 to TRBJ1-1; D is unresolved. V was trimmed by 7 bases and J by 7 bases, leaving 10 bases between them. From germline, CDR1 is SQVTM and CDR2 ANQGSEA. CDR3 length equals 10 residues. The CDR3 DNA reads as TGCAGCGGTCGCCGGCTTGAAGCTTTCTTT. Protein product: CSGRRLEAFF.

This sequence joins TRBV27 and TRBJ1-5, with D tentatively TRBD1 (5 bases). The CDR3 has 14 amino acids. The ends were cut back, 0 bases at V and 3 bases at J, with 6 bases in the middle. The germline V gene has CDR1 MNHEY and CDR2 SMNVEV (reference sequence). The chain's CDR3 is CASSLSQVNQPQHF. CDR3 in DNA: TGTGCCAGCAGTTTATCACAGGTCAATCAGCCCCAGCATTTT.

Only a few counts were recorded for this clonotype. The gene calls are TRBV29-1 and TRBJ1-2, with unresolved D. Germline-derived CDR1 and CDR2 are SQVTM and ANQGSEA. The CDR3 loop spans 11 amino acids. The V end lost 7 bases, the J end lost 4 bases, and 10 bases lay between the germline ends. The CDR3 DNA reads TGCAGCGCCGTAGGTGGCTATGGCTACACCTTC. It yields the protein CSAVGGYGYTF.

CDR3 region: CASSREQGFSYEQYF. CDR3 coding DNA: TGTGCCAGCAGCCGCGAACAGGGGTTCTCCTACGAGCAGTACTTC. The chain couples TRBV3-1 to TRBJ2-7; 7 bases are a match to TRBD1. Per germline, CDR1 LGHDT and CDR2 YNNKEL (reference sequence). The CDR3 is 15 amino acids. V lost 4 bases and J lost 0; bases outside the gene matches: 6.

The V call is TRBV29-1, the J call TRBJ2-7, with 9 bases lining up with TRBD1. This CDR3 contains 13 residues. The V segment lost 6 bases and the J segment 2 bases; nucleotides outside the gene matches: 5. CDR1 is SQVTM, CDR2 ANQGSEA, per germline. The CDR3 DNA reads TGCAGCGTGGGGGGACAGGGTACCTACGAGCAGTACTTC. As protein: CSVGGQGTYEQYF.

The V gene is TRBV4-2, the J gene TRBJ2-5; 9 nucleotides match TRBD1. The CDR3 totals 16 residues. Trimming took 3 bases from V and 3 from J; bases not matched to a gene: 8. Germline-derived CDR1 and CDR2 are LGHNA and YNFKEQ. CDR3 DNA sequence: TGTGCCAGCAGCCAGTCCGGGACAGGGAGTGAAGAGACCCAGTACTTC. Its protein is CASSQSGTGSEETQYF.

The chain joins TRBV5-6 to TRBJ2-2; D might be TRBD1 (5 bases). The V end was cut by 3 bases, the J end by 3 bases, with 12 bases between. Germline V gives CDR1 SGHDT, CDR2 YYEEEE. This CDR3 is built from 15 residues. CDR3 bases: TGTGCCAGCAGCTGGAGAGACAGATACACCGGGGAGCTGTTTTTT. This sequence encodes CASSWRDRYTGELFF. Based on the CDR3 plus reference TRBV5-6 and TRBJ2-2, the full variable domain is DAGVTQSPTHLIKTRGQQVTLRCSPKSGHDTVSWYQQALGQGPQFIFQYYEEEERQRGNFPDRFSGHQFPNYSSELNVNALLLGDSALYLCASSWRDRYTGELFFGEGSRLTVL.

The CDR3 region is CASGKLAGVTGEQFF. The CDR3 DNA reads TGTGCTAGTGGCAAACTAGCGGGGGTTACTGGTGAGCAGTTCTTC. The V and J genes are TRBV12-5 and TRBJ2-1, with 11 bases lining up with TRBD2. The CDR3 is 15 amino acids. Trimming at V came to 6 bases and at J to 9 bases, leaving 10 bases not matched to a gene. Germline assignment: CDR1 LGHNT and CDR2 FRNRAP. The whole variable domain, filled in from reference TRBV12-5 and TRBJ2-1, reads DARVTQTPRHKVTEMGQEVTMRCQPILGHNTVFWYRQTMMQGLELLAYFRNRAPLDDSGMPKDRFSAEMPDATLATLKIQPSEPRDSAVYFCASGKLAGVTGEQFFGPGTRLTVL.

This clonotype was detected a few times. This chain connects TRBV6-1 to TRBJ1-2, with 8 bases matching TRBD1. The trim removed 2 bases at V and 4 bases at J, leaving 12 bases unmatched. Germline CDR1 is MNHNS and CDR2 is SASEGT. This CDR3 contains 17 residues. Written as DNA, the CDR3 is TGTGCCAGCAGTGAACGGAGTTTCGGACAGGGCGGCTATGGCTACACCTTC. Protein sequence: CASSERSFGQGGYGYTF.

J is TRBJ2-5 and V is TRBV5-4; TRBD1 aligns across 9 bases. The V gene end was trimmed by 4 bases and the J gene end by 5 bases; junction bases not matched to a gene: 9. CDR3 length equals 15 residues. Germline-derived CDR1 and CDR2 are SGHNT and YYREEE (reference sequence). DNA for the CDR3: TGTGCCAGCAGCGTGACAGGGGGGAAAGGGGAGACCCAGTACTTC. Amino acids: CASSVTGGKGETQYF.

This clonotype was observed a few times. The rearrangement joins TRBV29-1 to TRBJ2-1; D is ambiguous. This CDR3 contains 13 residues. The V gene's germline CDR1 is SQVTM and CDR2 ANQGSEA. The germline V and J ends were trimmed by 5 bases and 0 bases, with 8 bases remaining between them. The chain's CDR3 is CSVRRGSYNEQFF. Here the CDR3 DNA reads TGCAGCGTTAGGAGAGGCTCCTACAATGAGCAGTTCTTC.

The chain has TRBV6-5 and TRBJ1-4; TRBD1 matches 8 bases. The V gene's germline CDR1 is MNHEY and CDR2 SVGAGI. The CDR3 runs to 15 residues. Trimming removed 5 bases from V and 5 bases from J; junction bases left unmatched: 7. The CDR3 sequence: CASSTWTGTNEKLFF. The CDR3 DNA is TGTGCCAGCAGTACCTGGACAGGGACGAATGAAAAACTGTTTTTT.

The gene calls are TRBV20-1 and TRBJ1-4, with D tentatively TRBD1 (5 bases). Germline assignment: CDR1 DFQATT and CDR2 SNEGSKA (reference sequence). CDR3 length: 14 residues. V was trimmed by 2 bases and J by 7 bases, leaving 14 bases between them. The CDR3 coding sequence is TGCAGTGCTAGATTCAGGGAGGTTGGTGAAAAACTGTTTTTT. It encodes CSARFREVGEKLFF.

The chain is built from TRBV5-1 and TRBJ2-1; TRBD2 agrees at 10 bases. The junction had 12 bases not matched to a gene; V was cut back by 4 bases and J by 5 bases. There are 17 residues in the CDR3. Per germline, CDR1 SGHRS and CDR2 YFSETQ. The CDR3 reads CASSPGGRLAGDNEQFF. Written as DNA, the CDR3 is TGCGCCAGCAGCCCCGGAGGGCGGCTAGCGGGAGACAATGAGCAGTTCTTC.

This chain links TRBV15 with TRBJ1-5; D not resolved. There are 13 residues in the CDR3. Germline CDR1 is LNHNV and CDR2 is YYDKDF (reference sequence). Trimming left V 3 bases short and J 7 bases short, with 10 bases between. The CDR3, as DNA: TGTGCCACCAGCAGGAATTTTGAACAGCCCCAGCATTTT. This translates into CATSRNFEQPQHF.

This clonotype was observed a few times. The genes are TRBV4-1 and TRBJ2-3, with a tentative D call TRBD1 (5 bases). Trimming shortened V by 2 bases and J by 4 bases, and 16 bases separated the two germline ends. The CDR3 has 16 amino acids. Germline CDR1 and CDR2: MGHRA and YSYEKL. The CDR3 DNA sequence: TGCGCCAGCAGCCAAAAGGCCACCTTGGGGCCAGATACGCAGTATTTT. Translation: CASSQKATLGPDTQYF.